This T cell receptor (beta chain) was recovered during a study of control samples from healthy donors and cancer patients. V lost 4 bases and J lost 2; bases outside the gene matches: 7. The germline gives CDR1 PRHDT, CDR2 FYEKMQ (reference sequence). The CDR3 has 16 amino acids. Clones were read by immunoSEQ multiplex PCR, and TCRdb kept only the in-frame ones, dropping some. This table has 45,000 to 70,000 clones, approximately 90% appearing once. The receptor was derived from a man younger than 45 with colorectal cancer. The sample was PBMCs. The rearrangement joins TRBV13 to TRBJ2-3; TRBD1 agrees at 9 bases. The CDR3 DNA is TGTGCCAGCAGCTCCCCGACAGGGGGGCACACAGATACGCAGTATTTT. It specifies CASSSPTGGHTDTQYF.